This T cell receptor beta chain originates from a study of T cell responses to AZD1222 COVID-19 vaccine. Study-wide findings and caveats: At 160-218 and 743-854, vaccine-associated CD4 TCRs were dominant, and they spanned spike. Nearly half of unique spike-specific TCRs reportedly avoided B.1.351 and B.1.1.7 mutated regions. Donor demographics were predominantly white British with a female majority; clonal diversity may be underestimated.

Notes on this clone: Its antigen is unknown.

The CDR3 extends over 14 amino acids. Trimming at V came to 2 bases and at J to 8 bases, leaving 5 bases not matched to a gene. Clones were sequenced by immunoSEQ multiplex PCR, and TCRdb holds only the in-frame ones, with some missing. Found here are some 150,000 clones, around 88% of them singletons; the top ten hold approximately 3.1%. The V gene is TRBV23-1, the J gene TRBJ1-2, with TRBD1 matching 10 bases. TRBV23-1 is an ORF; its function is uncertain. The receptor was isolated from an adult in good health. The sample here was peripheral blood, taken on day 0 of MenACWY control vaccination. In DNA, the CDR3 is TGCGCCAGCAGTCAACCGGGACAGGGGTACGGCTACACCTTC. This sequence encodes CASSQPGQGYGYTF.